This TCR beta chain stems from a study of cytomegalovirus exposure and HLA in healthy donors (dated by TCRdb to 2017 to 2019). Regarding the research as a whole: An earlier analysis of a few hundred of the donors reported 276 Gb of sequence data and some 110 million unique TCR beta sequences obtained from some 170 million T cells. Several DR-DQ haplotypes were treated as single units for association and clustering because of strong linkage in the cohort. The number of typed donors differed by locus: 629-630 for A, B, C, DRB1 and DQB1; 500 to 550 for DQA1; approximately 600 for DPA1; and around 470 for DPB1. The study used immunosequencing to profile the T cell repertoires of approximately 650 subjects and linked those repertoires to cytomegalovirus serostatus. In the later analysis, no new phenotypic data were used to find candidate immune exposures; instead, reliance was placed on TCR beta sequences and their occurrence across donors. The study combined high-throughput TCR immunosequencing, statistical association of individual TCRs with disease status, and machine learning to predict cytomegalovirus infection status. Besides the first cohort of under 700 subjects, a separate validation cohort made up of roughly 120 different subjects was used. Of the roughly 410 genotyped donors, 81% were placed in the genetic ancestry cluster associated with self-reported Caucasian donors. An early release that covered about 600 HLA-typed donors contained approximately 300 gigabases of sequencing data and roughly 84 million unique TCR sequences. An earlier analysis of 500 to 650 of the donors applied high-throughput TCR beta sequencing to assess whether each TCR beta V gene segment acted as functional or pseudogenic. Every repertoire in the discovery cohort had been generated on one and the same sequencing platform. A later genetic analysis took genome-wide SNP genotypes for about 55% of the roughly 670 donors and used that subset as a discovery cohort. Alongside the repertoire data, information on donor age, sex, ethnicity and CMV serostatus was compiled. A later analysis re-analyzed previously published TCR beta repertoires from 666 donors and added high-resolution HLA genotyping to study TCR occurrence patterns. On average, roughly 200,000 unique TCR beta nucleotide sequences were sequenced per donor among 398 genotyped donors of the cohort, with 15% to 20% of those sequences being non-productive. Both class I and class II loci were covered by HLA typing, at four-digit resolution. The study aimed to test whether signatures of past pathogen exposure could be identified by cataloging public T cell receptors.

Study-wide conclusions, independent of this receptor: In both the original and validation cohorts, the classifier was reported to diagnose cytomegalovirus status with high specificity and sensitivity. This cohort had only TCR beta chains sequenced, and the lack of alpha or paired-chain data limited which features could be detected. Three of the identified cytomegalovirus-associated TCR beta chains were confirmed in vitro to be specific for cytomegalovirus antigens. In a later analysis, HLA-associated TCR beta chains showed more clonal expansion and lower generation probabilities than non-associated chains that were equally common. In an earlier analysis of approximately 600 of the donors, most TCR beta V segments were observed in productive rearrangements about 90% or about 30% of the time, broadly matching IMGT annotations. Because the 87-base-pair reads could not distinguish some IMGT-functional V segments, including TRBV6-2 and TRBV6-3, those segments were excluded. In the study, about 150 TCR beta chains were listed as associated with cytomegalovirus. A further reported finding was that TCR beta sequences accurately predicted the HLA-A and HLA-B alleles for most subjects in the first cohort. While some public TCRs were present in many individuals, most TCR sequences turned up only very rarely across donors. Compared with the approximately 710-donor mean, donors in an Asian-associated ancestry cluster had fewer N-insertions in productive TCRs, according to a later genetic analysis. A cluster of highly shared sequence variants was judged likely to be a technical artifact of the sequencing pipeline. Because HLA typing was unavailable for some donors at each locus, only the typed subset was used in association tests. A later genetic analysis associated a missense DCLRE1C variant with V-gene and J-gene trimming of TCR beta chains, and an independent cohort replicated the association. For the cohort, immune exposure information was limited to CMV serostatus. Correlated functional status among segregating V segments might reflect linkage disequilibrium, but an unknown experimental factor could not be ruled out. A later analysis found that TCR association rates varied across HLA loci, with DRB1 alleles showing the most associated TCRs and HLA-C alleles the fewest. Because counts were too low, around 17 rarely observed V segments, including chromosome 9 orphons, were left out of the earlier analysis of 587 of the donors. According to the authors, the approach could potentially be generalized to other disease states and immunological phenotypes. When HLA alleles, especially DR and DQ, strongly co-occurred, TCR associations were difficult to assign to individual alleles. In a later analysis, more than 15,000 TCR beta sequences were associated with specific HLA alleles at a false discovery rate of 0.05. The presence/absence analyses assumed that sequencing depth was roughly uniform across donors, and that assumption may not be true. Most CMV-associated TCR beta chains appeared to be HLA-restricted in a later analysis, and the HLA associations seemed to be driven largely by CMV exposure. In a later analysis, several top co-occurrence clusters were reported to appear linked to parvovirus B19, influenza, CMV and Epstein-Barr virus.

The protocol used for the library was the immunoSEQ multiplex PCR assay. A mixture of 60 forward primers for TCR Vbeta segments and 13 reverse primers for TCR Jbeta segments was used in the multiplex PCR. A multiplex PCR assay on genomic DNA amplified the CDR3 region of rearranged TCR beta genes. Amplified TCR beta libraries were sequenced as 87-base-pair reads on the Illumina HiSeq System. In the paper's pipeline: In a later analysis, roughly 80 million unique TCR beta chains were counted across the 500 to 850 repertoires, and roughly 11 million of these chains were shared by at least two donors. Raw reads were error-corrected and collapsed into unique sequences with a nearest-neighbor algorithm that merged closely related sequences to remove PCR and sequencing errors. To assign V, D and J gene segments, CDR3 sequences were aligned to IMGT reference sequences. For a sequence to be retained, a match of at least six nucleotides to both a V gene segment and a J gene segment was required. A rearrangement counted as productive if the CDR3 had no stop codons and remained in frame with V and J, and every other rearrangement counted as non-productive. CDR3 was defined by IMGT convention, running from the second conserved V-encoded cysteine to the conserved J-encoded phenylalanine. The earlier analysis of some 580 of the donors excluded any sequence lacking an unambiguous match to a single V gene segment. An earlier analysis of 550 to 650 of the donors classified V segments as functional when productive rearrangements were above 56.7% and as segregating when the standard deviation between donors was above 5%. A statistical classification framework was built to diagnose cytomegalovirus status from the catalog of TCR beta chain sequences. V and J gene assignment, in a later analysis, came from comparing TCR nucleotide sequences with IMGT/GENE-DB human TR gene sequences. Using the TCRdist pipeline, a later analysis assigned CDR3 sequences along with most-parsimonious VDJ recombination scenarios. In a later analysis, each TCR beta chain was defined by its CDR3 amino acid sequence together with its V-gene family, and reads without a unique V-gene family were excluded. As a way to deal with suspected cross-contamination and a sequencing artifact, a later analysis dropped hundreds of nucleotide sequences that were highly shared and had low generation probability. In a later analysis, a clonal expansion index was calculated for each public chain from normalized within-repertoire ranks of inferred template counts. A later analysis computed generation probabilities with a VDJ recombination model fitted to out-of-frame rearrangements, and checked the results against IGoR. In a later analysis, TCR-TCR, TCR-HLA and TCR-CMV co-occurrence was scored with hypergeometric tests, and a repertoire-size bias correction was applied to TCR pairs. A later analysis estimated false discovery rates by permuting HLA or CMV assignments 20 times. In a later analysis, co-occurring TCRs were grouped using DBSCAN, and TCRdist sequence similarity was added for clustering within HLA-allele-positive subsets. Repertoires with fewer than 30,000 or more than 120,000 public chains were left out of co-occurrence clustering, as were about 5 repertoires with anomalous nucleotide sharing. TCRdb carries this immuneACCESS record with in-frame sequences only. Its versions omit some clonotypes, under half of them owing to an unresolved V gene in the studies checked, with the rest unexplained. V, J and clone size derive from that table, while D and trimming were established from the DNA sequence. This sample holds approximately 130,000 clones; about 81% were observed only once. The leading ten clones occupy 1.5% to 2% of the sample.

Points on this clone: The clone's antigen remains unknown. No much larger clone is present one base from it, and per-base qualities are unavailable.

The cohort comprised 666 healthy bone marrow donors. Cohort members were all nominally healthy when sampled, although unrecorded immune exposures were likely present. The donor was CMV seronegative and was included in the group of about 400 seronegative cohort members. A peripheral blood sample was collected from each donor, and TCR beta sequencing was performed on peripheral blood mononuclear cells. Genomic DNA was extracted from the blood cell samples with the Qiagen DNeasy Blood Extraction Kit. The CDR3, from cysteine to phenylalanine, totals 15 residues. Here the CDR3 DNA is all that survives: 45 bases in frame from base 1. V gives up 5 bases and J gives up 4 bases, and the segment between their germline ends measures 18 bases. CDR1 and CDR2 are read off the germline V gene as SGDLS and YYNGEE.

The sample consisted of PBMCs. The TCR comes from a middle-aged man in good health and CMV-seronegative. The V gene is TRBV9 and the J gene is TRBJ1-2; the D gene identity is not certain. The DNA sequence reads TGTGCCAGCAGTCCAGTCGACTTTTCATCCTATGGCTACACCTTC. Translated, it gives CASSPVDFSSYGYTF.